The TCR beta chain described here comes from a study of T cells in Graves' hyperthyroidism and ophthalmopathy. Authors of the study amplified TCR beta CDR3 regions from RNA transcripts. Carried out on the TCR CDR3, a first-round RT-PCR used the HTBI primer set. In TCRdb, the multiplex PCR reads were re-called with MiXCR into one record per CDR3 protein. Of about 460,000 distinct CDR3 sequences in the sample, around a fifth are singletons; the top ten hold about 53%. The V segment lost 6 bases and the J segment 3 bases; nucleotides outside the gene matches: 7. Germline values: CDR1 LGHDT, CDR2 YNNKEL (reference sequence). This CDR3 is built from 16 residues. Each diagnosis drew on symptoms, thyroxine, TRAb, thyroid ultrasound and orbital computed tomography findings. The PBMCs studied were ones that came from 10 ml fresh peripheral blood.

This rearrangement joins TRBV3-1 to TRBJ2-7, with 14 nucleotides matching TRBD2. The receptor was isolated from a woman between 70 and 85 years old with Graves' ophthalmopathy. Sequenced: blood. This CDR3 is CASSHGTSGSIYEQYF. The DNA of the CDR3 is TGTGCCAGCAGTCACGGGACTAGCGGGAGCATCTACGAGCAGTACTTC.